This T cell receptor (beta chain) was profiled in a study of spatial heterogeneity in lung cancer. About the research overall: Sequencing consistently turned up more beta-chain sequences than alpha-chain sequences.

As to time point: sample taken at primary tumor resection. No cell sorting; template was whole RNA from tumor, lung tissue or PBMC. The donors, 72 patients with untreated early-stage non-small cell lung cancer, provided the samples. TCR cDNA molecules were tagged individually, and each one carried a unique molecular identifier. TCRdb passed the 5' RACE reads through MiXCR, listing each CDR3 protein once. The sample contains about 85,000 distinct CDR3 sequences, approximately 20% of which appear only once. The CDR3 sequence is 15 residues long. The junction had 6 bases not matched to a gene; V was cut back by 5 bases and J by 4 bases. The germline gives CDR1 SEHNR, CDR2 FQNEAQ (reference sequence).

The rearrangement joins TRBV7-9 to TRBJ2-3; TRBD1 matches 10 bases. The specimen was PBMCs, collected at surgery. The receptor's source is a male donor with early-stage non-small cell lung cancer. This chain's CDR3 is CASSPGQGVSDTQYF. CDR3 bases: TGTGCCAGCAGCCCCGGACAGGGGGTTTCAGATACGCAGTATTTT.